One and the same sample provided the 2 T cell receptor beta chains below, sequenced in a study of long-term antiretroviral therapy in people with HIV. Runs used v3.0 of the immunoSEQ assay and were done at survey level. Sequenced by immunoSEQ multiplex PCR; TCRdb stores in-frame clones only, minus some. Here the sample spans more than 45,000 clones, about 86% being singletons. The input for sequencing was unsorted PBMCs, taken 0.8 years after starting antiretroviral therapy. These receptors were collected from a woman aged 18-29 years with HIV.

This sequence joins TRBV19 and TRBJ1-1, with D unresolved. This CDR3 comprises 13 residues. The germline V gene has CDR1 LNHDA and CDR2 SQIVND (reference sequence). The germline V and J ends were trimmed by 6 bases and 4 bases, with 12 bases remaining between them. CDR3: CASRHQTATEAFF. The CDR3 DNA is TGTGCCAGTAGGCACCAGACGGCCACTGAAGCTTTCTTT.

The J gene is TRBJ1-1, the V gene TRBV5-1; D might be TRBD1 (5 bases). CDR3 length: 13 residues. CDR1 is SGHRS, CDR2 YFSETQ, per germline. Trimming pared 4 bases from V and 5 bases from J, leaving 12 bases between. CDR3 sequence: CASSPSGLTEAFF. DNA of the CDR3: TGCGCCAGCAGCCCCTCGGGACTAACTGAAGCTTTCTTT.